This T cell receptor (beta chain) was identified in a study of beta chain features in type 1 diabetes (dated by TCRdb to the late 2010s). About the study as a whole: Patients and healthy donors did not differ in mean age, gender distribution, total cell number or subset yield. Across all samples, about 110 million sorted cells were examined, and cell number per subset correlated strongly with RNA yield. The study compared the TCRB repertoires of sorted circulating CD4+ T cell subsets in recently diagnosed type 1 diabetes patients with those in matched healthy donors. Whereas all 30 or so donors provided naive and central memory subsets, regulatory and stem cell-like memory subsets were isolated from just 8 patients and about 8 healthy donors.

In regard to this clone: Its target antigen remains unknown. Base-call qualities are not available, and no considerably larger clone is one nucleotide away.

From each donor, a single peripheral blood sample of roughly 0.11 L on average was drawn into heparinised tubes. Naive, central memory, regulatory and stem cell-like memory CD4+ T cells were sorted on a BD FACSAria II using a panel including CD45RO, CCR7, CD25, CD127, CD95 and CD27. All sorted populations exceeded 95% purity. PBMCs were isolated right away by Lymphoprep density gradient centrifugation and were stained directly, without culture. So that batch effects would be minimized, each experiment stained and sorted samples in pairs, pairing one healthy donor with one patient. V and J are truncated by 7 bases and 0 bases respectively, leaving an intervening sequence of 7 bases. The CDR3 goes from the cysteine to the phenylalanine over 13 residues. The read is trimmed to its CDR3 DNA, 39 bases read in frame from base 1. CDR1 and CDR2 were assigned from the germline V gene as MDHEN and SYDVKM. What the work shows at the level of the full study, not this receptor alone: Fewer insertions and more nucleotide deletions at VDJ recombination sites were observed in patients with type 1 diabetes, implying thymic rearrangement abnormalities. PCR might favor shorter templates, but patient and control samples were amplified and corrected together, so any skew would affect both groups equally. Type 1 diabetes patients showed a moderate but significant shortening of TCRB CDR3 length in all four CD4+ subsets. Naive, central memory and regulatory TCRB repertoires appeared more similar among patients than among healthy donors. Because cDNA was sequenced instead of genomic DNA, activated cells with high expression could be over-represented, although the groups did not differ in activation or CD3 levels. Because the HLA sub-analyses included only small numbers of individuals, any influence of HLA type on TCRB rearrangement was left unresolved.

All of the isolated RNA was reverse transcribed with the High Capacity cDNA Reverse Transcription Kit, so expressed TCRB transcripts were sequenced. Naive, central memory and regulatory T cell samples underwent deep immunoSEQ sequencing, averaging roughly 3.3 million total reads per sample. Sorted cells were lysed in RLT buffer, and RNA was extracted using DNase-treated RNeasy Micro or Mini kits according to cell number. Each cell subset was processed on its own to prevent cross-contamination, while patient and healthy donor samples were processed together. The immunoSEQ multiplex PCR was used to amplify TCRB sequences from cDNA, yielding 87-bp fragments that span the CDR3 region. Amplicons were sequenced on the Illumina HiSeq platform. Concerning the study's data processing: Synthetic template baselines were used to correct PCR bias computationally, reads within Hamming distance 2 were collapsed together, and singletons that could not be merged were discarded. By aligning reads against IMGT, V, D and J genes, CDR3 length, and insertions or deletions at six rearrangement sites were assigned. Within each subset, clonotype counts were normalized to the number of sorted cells before true diversity and Gini coefficients were calculated with the tcR R package. The overlap coefficient, calculated on TCRB nucleotide sequences, was used to quantify repertoire sharing. Out-of-frame TCRB sequences from naive cells were analyzed as a proxy for the pre-selection repertoire. Entries here come from immuneACCESS through TCRdb and include only in-frame sequences with V and J called. Some clones fail to appear in such tables; in the studies checked, an unresolved V gene covers under half of the shortfall, and the cause of the remainder is unknown. D and trimming were read from the DNA, whereas the V and J calls and clone size are those reported in that table. This sample comprises hundreds of thousands of clones, 13% of them detected only once. The top ten hold approximately 0.022% of the sample.

This receptor was identified in a young man with type 1 diabetes. The sequencing input was naive CD4+ T cells from blood. The cell subset or site label here, explained by the study, means: true naive CD4+ T cells. The chain was built from TRBV28 and TRBJ1-3; there is no confident call for the D gene. The DNA sequence is as follows: TGTGCCAGCATCGATTACTCTGGAAACACCATATATTTT. Translated, it gives CASIDYSGNTIYF.